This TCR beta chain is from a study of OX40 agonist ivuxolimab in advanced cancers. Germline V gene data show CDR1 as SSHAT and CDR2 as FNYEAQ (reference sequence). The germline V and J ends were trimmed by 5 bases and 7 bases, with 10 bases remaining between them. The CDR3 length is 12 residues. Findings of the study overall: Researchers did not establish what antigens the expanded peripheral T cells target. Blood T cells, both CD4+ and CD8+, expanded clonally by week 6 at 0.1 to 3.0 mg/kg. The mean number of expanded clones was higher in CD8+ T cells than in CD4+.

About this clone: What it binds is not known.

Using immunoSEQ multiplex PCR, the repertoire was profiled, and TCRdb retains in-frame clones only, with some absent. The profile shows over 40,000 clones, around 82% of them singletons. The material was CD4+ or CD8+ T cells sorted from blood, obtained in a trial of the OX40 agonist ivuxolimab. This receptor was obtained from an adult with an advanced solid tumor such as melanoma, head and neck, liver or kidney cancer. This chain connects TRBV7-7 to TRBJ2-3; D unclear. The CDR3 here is CASSPPVYTQYF. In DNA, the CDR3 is TGTGCCAGCAGCCCCCCCGTATATACGCAGTATTTT.